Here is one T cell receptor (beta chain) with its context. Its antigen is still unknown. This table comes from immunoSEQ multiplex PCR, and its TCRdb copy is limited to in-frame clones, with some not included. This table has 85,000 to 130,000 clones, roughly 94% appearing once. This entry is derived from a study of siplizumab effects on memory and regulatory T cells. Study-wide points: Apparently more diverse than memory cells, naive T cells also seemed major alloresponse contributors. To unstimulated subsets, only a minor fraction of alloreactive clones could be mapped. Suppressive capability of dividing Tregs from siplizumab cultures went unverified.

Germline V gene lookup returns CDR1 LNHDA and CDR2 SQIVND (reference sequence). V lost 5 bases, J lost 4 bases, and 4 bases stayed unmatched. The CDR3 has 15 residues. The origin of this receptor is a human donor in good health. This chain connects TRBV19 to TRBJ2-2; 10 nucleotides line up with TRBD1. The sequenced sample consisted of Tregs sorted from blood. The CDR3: CASSSGQGITGELFF. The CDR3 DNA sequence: TGTGCCAGTAGTTCGGGACAGGGGATCACCGGGGAGCTGTTTTTT.